This T cell receptor (beta chain) was identified in a study of cytotoxic CD8 clonotypes in ibrutinib-treated CLL. For the study at large: IGHV unmutated about 17; relapsed/refractory about a dozen; treatment-naive under 16. The response samples were taken once patients had been treated for a median of around eleven months, range 6 to 36.

Notes on the study in general: Clonality went up at ibrutinib response and then declined back toward baseline at progression.

For this clone: Its specificity is not known.

Assay: immunoSEQ multiplex PCR; the TCRdb copy retains only in-frame clones and omits some. The sample has almost 85,000 clones, roughly 86% seen once. Material: PBMCs, obtained before ibrutinib treatment. The origin of this receptor is a human donor with chronic lymphocytic leukemia.

CDR3 coding DNA: TGTGCCAGCAGACAACTCTTTGGGGCTATGAACACTGAAGCTTTCTTT. Translated: CASRQLFGAMNTEAFF. The chain is built from TRBV7-9 and TRBJ1-1; a weak D match, TRBD1 (5 bases). V was shortened by 6 bases and J by 0 bases, with 17 bases between the two germline ends. Germline values: CDR1 SEHNR, CDR2 FQNEAQ (reference sequence). The CDR3 runs 16 residues.